This T cell receptor beta chain was captured in a study of blood T cell repertoires in COVID-19. Overall study: Italy, Spain and the United States were the sources of the convalescent and acute COVID-19 samples.

Per the authors' pipeline: Nucleated cell number was recorded as an estimate derived from reference gene primer amplification. TCRdb's table, derived via immunoSEQ multiplex PCR, lists solely in-frame clones and lacks some. Clone size and V and J calls were adopted from that table, with D and trimming inferred from the DNA. The sample consists of approximately 260,000 clones, about 88% of them appearing once. V shed 4 bases, J shed 3 bases, and the junction held 0 bases outside the gene matches. There are 13 residues in the CDR3. Per germline, CDR1 SNHLY and CDR2 FYNNEI. The sequencing sample was made of peripheral blood. The chain employs TRBV2 and TRBJ1-2; 9 nucleotides agree with TRBD1. This sequence originates from a man aged 18 to 35 with active or convalescent COVID-19. CDR3 protein: CASSGTGDYGYTF. The CDR3 DNA reads TGTGCCAGCAGTGGGACAGGGGACTATGGCTACACCTTC.